This T cell receptor beta chain was obtained from a study of shared clonotypes between healthy human individuals. The wider study: Researchers drew samples from two women and three men aged 18 to 49. Plates per donor: three CD4 naive, three CD4 memory, two CD8 naive, one CD8 memory.

Cells designated naive CD8 were CD45RO-negative and were positively selected for CCR7, with terminally differentiated effector memory CD45RA+ cells excluded. General study findings and limits: A reduction in generation probabilities was seen for non-shared clonotypes relative to those shared by all four donors.

Per the study methods: ImmunoSEQ supplied junction-only sequences lacking quality scores, so filtering was different. Produced via immunoSEQ multiplex PCR; TCRdb's table is partial and in-frame only. Clone size and V and J calls were adopted from that table, with D and trimming inferred from the DNA. The repertoire consists of around 1.9 million clones, with about 93% occurring once and the leading ten covering less than 2%. Concerning this clone: Its antigen is still unknown.

With V trimmed by 4 bases and J by 4 bases, 13 bases remained unmatched. The CDR3 consists of 16 residues. Germline V lookup: CDR1 SGHVS, CDR2 FQNEAQ. Sequencing input: naive CD8+ T cells from PBMCs. The TCR originated in a man between 18 and 35 years old in good health. Some clones in this sample may be carry-over from other donors' samples. V usage is TRBV7-8 and J usage is TRBJ2-7; 7 positions agree with TRBD2. CDR3 residues: CASSSPAGEIEYEQYF. The CDR3 bases are TGTGCCAGCAGCTCCCCGGCGGGAGAAATCGAGTACGAGCAGTACTTC.